The clone carrying this T cell receptor beta chain was detected only once. The sample originates from a study of shared clonotypes between healthy human individuals. The CDR3 sequence is 15 residues long. V shed 1 base and J 3 bases; nucleotides not matched to a gene: 6. The germline V gene has CDR1 MNHNS and CDR2 SASEGT. Profiled with immunoSEQ multiplex PCR; TCRdb holds only in-frame clones, not every one. The profile covers hundreds of thousands of clones, with around four fifths appearing a single time and about 9.4% taken by the ten largest. The chain uses TRBV6-1 and TRBJ2-7; 7 bases map to TRBD1. The source of this sequence is a man aged 30 to 45 in good health. The material sequenced was memory CD4+ T cells sorted from blood. Subset: CD45RA-negative fraction. CDR3 residues: CASSEGSGGIYEQYF. CDR3 coding DNA: TGTGCCAGCAGTGAAGGATCAGGGGGTATCTACGAGCAGTACTTC.